This TCR beta chain is drawn from a study of blood T cell repertoires in COVID-19. The overall study: Whether acute or convalescent, the COVID-19 samples came from the United States, Italy and Spain. From T cells, B-cell-depleted T cells, or PBMCs came the material, which was cDNA or gDNA.

This clone was counted a few times. Trimming removed 3 bases from V and 1 base from J, with 3 bases in between. This CDR3 is 12 amino acids long. Germline V lookup: CDR1 GTSNPN, CDR2 SVGIG (reference sequence). Source study methods: The assay estimated nucleated cells by amplifying reference gene primers. Generated by immunoSEQ multiplex PCR, the TCRdb table keeps only in-frame clones and is missing some. V, J and clone size reflect that table, while D and trimming were determined from the DNA. This table holds 100,000 to 150,000 clones, about 82% found once. The TCR comes from a human donor in a cohort sampled during active COVID-19. The rearrangement joins TRBV30 to TRBJ2-2; D remains unclear. Material: peripheral blood. The CDR3 sequence is CAWSRNTGELFF. In DNA form, the CDR3 reads TGTGCCTGGAGCCGGAACACCGGGGAGCTGTTTTTT.